This T cell receptor beta chain was sequenced in a study of blood T cell repertoires in COVID-19. This table comes from immunoSEQ multiplex PCR, and its TCRdb copy is limited to in-frame clones, with some not included. Among approximately 250,000 clones listed, 65% to 90% were seen once. Germline-derived CDR1 and CDR2 are LGHDT and YNNKEL (reference sequence). The CDR3 runs 13 residues. With 4 bases removed from V and 6 bases from J, the gap between germline ends came to 12 bases. The chain links TRBV3-1 (or the pseudogene TRBV3-2) to TRBJ1-1; D is unresolved. The source is a woman between 50 and 59 years old with acute COVID-19. The sample consisted of PBMCs or T cells enriched from blood (not recorded which). The CDR3 loop is CASSPWQYAEAFF. DNA of the CDR3: TGTGCCAGCAGCCCCTGGCAGTACGCTGAAGCTTTCTTT.